This T cell receptor (beta chain) originates from a study of blood T cell repertoires in COVID-19. In the authors' workflow: Estimated nucleated cell counts came from reference gene primer amplification. Measured with immunoSEQ multiplex PCR; TCRdb has only the in-frame clones, and not every one. That table is the source of V, J and clone size, and D and trimming were worked out from the DNA. The data contain about 220,000 clones, 82% of them singletons. This CDR3 contains 15 residues. The germline gives CDR1 LNHDA, CDR2 SQIVND (reference sequence). The V gene lost 5 bases and the J gene lost 1 base, with 14 bases spanning the gap.

Sequencing input: PBMCs or T cells enriched from blood (not recorded which). The receptor comes from a woman in her sixties who had recovered from COVID-19. This chain uses TRBV19 with TRBJ1-1; maybe TRBD1 (6 bases). The CDR3 DNA sequence: TGTGCCAGTAGTCTTAACCACAGGGAGAACACTGAAGCTTTCTTT. Translated, it gives CASSLNHRENTEAFF. The full variable domain, in which reference TRBV19 and TRBJ1-1 provide the parts outside the CDR3, is DGGITQSPKYLFRKEGQNVTLSCEQNLNHDAMYWYRQDPGQGLRLIYYSQIVNDFQKGDIAEGYSVSREKKESFPLTVTSAQKNPTAFYLCASSLNHRENTEAFFGQGTRLTVV.